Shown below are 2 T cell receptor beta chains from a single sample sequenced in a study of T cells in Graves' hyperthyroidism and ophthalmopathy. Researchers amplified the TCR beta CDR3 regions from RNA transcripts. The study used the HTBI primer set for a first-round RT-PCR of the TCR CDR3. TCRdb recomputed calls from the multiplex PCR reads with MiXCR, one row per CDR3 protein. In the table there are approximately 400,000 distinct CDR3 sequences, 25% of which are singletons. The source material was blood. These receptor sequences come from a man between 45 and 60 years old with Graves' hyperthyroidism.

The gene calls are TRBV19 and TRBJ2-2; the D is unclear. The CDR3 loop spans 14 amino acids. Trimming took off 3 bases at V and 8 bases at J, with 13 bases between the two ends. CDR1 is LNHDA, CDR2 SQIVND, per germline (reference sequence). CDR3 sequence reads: CASSISESAGELFF. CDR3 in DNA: TGTGCCAGTAGTATCTCGGAGTCAGCGGGGGAGCTGTTTTTT.

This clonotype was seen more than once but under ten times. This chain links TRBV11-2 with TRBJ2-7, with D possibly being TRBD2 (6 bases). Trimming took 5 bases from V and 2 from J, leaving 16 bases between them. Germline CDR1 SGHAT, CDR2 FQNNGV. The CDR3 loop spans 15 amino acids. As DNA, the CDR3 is TGTGCCAGCAGCCCCCCCACTAGCCCCACCTACGAGCAGTACTTC. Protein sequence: CASSPPTSPTYEQYF.